A single sample is the source of the 31 T cell receptor beta chains below, sequenced in a study of OX40 agonist ivuxolimab in advanced cancers. The repertoire was sequenced with immunoSEQ multiplex PCR; TCRdb's copy has only in-frame clones and lacks some. The sample has 65,000 to 95,000 clones; roughly 82% are singletons. Sequences were derived from CD4+ or CD8+ T cells sorted from blood, sampled in a trial of the OX40 agonist ivuxolimab. These receptors all stem from an adult with an advanced solid tumor such as melanoma, head and neck, liver or kidney cancer.

The chain employs TRBV30 and TRBJ2-7; D possibly uses TRBD1 or TRBD2 (5 bases each). The CDR3 sequence is 12 residues long. The germline V and J ends were trimmed by 0 bases and 9 bases, with 12 bases remaining between them. In germline, CDR1 is GTSNPN, CDR2 SVGIG (reference sequence). CDR3 protein: CAWSVGVMGQYF. For the CDR3, the DNA is TGTGCCTGGAGTGTGGGGGTAATGGGGCAGTACTTC.

CDR3 nucleotides: TGTGCCAGCAGCCGGAATACGGGCTCTGGGGCCAACGTCCTGACTTTC. This translates into CASSRNTGSGANVLTF. V and J are TRBV7-6 and TRBJ2-6; D uncertain. Germline-derived CDR1 and CDR2 are SGHVS and FNYEAQ. V dropped 5 bases and J dropped 0 bases, with 11 bases sitting between them. This CDR3 is 16 amino acids long.

The chain has TRBV30 and TRBJ2-7; no clear D gene. The CDR3 length is 11 residues. Germline lookup yields CDR1 GTSNPN and CDR2 SVGIG (reference sequence). The V and J ends lost 0 bases and 3 bases respectively, with 3 bases between them. CDR3 protein: CAWSVNYEQYF. The CDR3 DNA reads as TGTGCCTGGAGTGTTAACTACGAGCAGTACTTC. Full variable domain (remainder filled in from reference TRBV30 and TRBJ2-7): SQTIHQWPATLVQPVGSPLSLECTVEGTSNPNLYWYRQAAGRGLQLLFYSVGIGQISSEVPQNLSASRPQDRQFILSSKKLLLSDSGFYLCAWSVNYEQYFGPGTRLTVT.

The chain employs TRBV10-3 and TRBJ2-7, with a weak D call TRBD2 (7 bases). Between the trimmed V and J ends, which lost 1 base and 2 bases, there was a span of 9 bases. The CDR3 contains 14 residues. CDR1 is ENHRY, CDR2 SYGVKD, per germline. The CDR3 here is CAISEWGGPYEQYF. CDR3 DNA sequence: TGTGCCATCAGTGAGTGGGGGGGCCCCTACGAGCAGTACTTC.

The chain combines TRBV30 with TRBJ2-7, with 7 bases matching TRBD1. Germline CDR1 is GTSNPN and CDR2 is SVGIG (reference sequence). V lost 5 bases and J lost 0; bases outside the gene matches: 7. This CDR3 is 14 amino acids long. The CDR3 reads CAWATGVPSYEQYF. DNA of the CDR3: TGTGCCTGGGCAACAGGGGTACCCTCCTACGAGCAGTACTTC.

This clone was seen once. This chain links TRBV7-9 with TRBJ1-1, with TRBD1 matching over 8 bases. From germline, CDR1 is SEHNR and CDR2 FQNEAQ (reference sequence). The CDR3 spans 13 residues. J was trimmed by 1 base and V by 11 bases; bases with no gene match: 6. The CDR3 reads CASGTGTNTEAFF. CDR3 bases: TGTGCCTCGGGGACAGGAACGAACACTGAAGCTTTCTTT.

In its sample, this clone was seen a few times. The rearrangement uses TRBV7-9 and TRBJ2-7, with 9 bases lining up with TRBD1. CDR3 length equals 13 residues. In germline, CDR1 is SEHNR, CDR2 FQNEAQ (reference sequence). V was pared by 6 bases and J by 10 bases, with 10 bases of the junction left unmatched. The CDR3 reads CASRGSGTGLQYF. Written as DNA, the CDR3 is TGTGCCAGCAGGGGGTCGGGGACAGGGCTACAGTACTTC.

This chain joins TRBV5-1 and TRBJ2-1; a possible D gene is TRBD2 (6 bases). The length of the CDR3 is 12 residues. The V gene's germline CDR1 is SGHRS and CDR2 YFSETQ. V was clipped by 0 bases and J by 9 bases, with 7 bases between them. CDR3 sequence (DNA): TGCGCCAGCAGCTTGGGGAGGGGTGAGCAGTTCTTC. It specifies CASSLGRGEQFF. The full variable domain, with the rest looked up from reference TRBV5-1 and TRBJ2-1, is KAGVTQTPRYLIKTRGQQVTLSCSPISGHRSVSWYQQTPGQGLQFLFEYFSETQRNKGNFPGRFSGRQFSNSRSEMNVSTLELGDSALYLCASSLGRGEQFFGPGTRLTVL.

The J gene is TRBJ2-1, the V gene TRBV19; TRBD2 matches 7 bases. Germline trimming cut 3 bases from V and 3 bases from J; bases unmatched to any gene: 8. The germline V gene encodes CDR1 LNHDA and CDR2 SQIVND (reference sequence). The CDR3 totals 16 residues. Here the CDR3 DNA reads TGTGCCAGTAGTATCAACAGCGGGGCAGTCTACAATGAGCAGTTCTTC. This gives the protein CASSINSGAVYNEQFF.

The V call is TRBV6-5, the J call TRBJ1-1; D is uncertain. Trimming left V 2 bases short and J 3 bases short, with 10 bases between. Germline CDR1 and CDR2: MNHEY and SVGAGI. The CDR3 is made up of 14 amino acids. The CDR3 here is CASSYGLWDTEAFF. DNA of the CDR3: TGTGCCAGCAGTTACGGATTGTGGGACACTGAAGCTTTCTTT.

The chain combines TRBV11-3 with TRBJ2-3, with a tentative D call TRBD2 (6 bases). CDR1 is SGHNT and CDR2 is YENEEA in the germline V gene. V lost 8 bases and J 2 bases, leaving 14 bases between the germline ends. This CDR3 region has 14 residues. Written as DNA, the CDR3 is TGTGCCAGCGGCCGTAGCGGAAACACAGATACGCAGTATTTT. It translates to CASGRSGNTDTQYF.

V usage is TRBV6-1 and J usage is TRBJ2-6, with 8 bases lining up with TRBD1. V was clipped by 7 bases and J by 7 bases; unmatched bases: 6. The CDR3 totals 14 residues. CDR1 and CDR2 from the germline V gene are MNHNS and SASEGT. The CDR3 loop reads CASTLTGGANVLTF. Here the CDR3 DNA reads TGTGCCAGCACCCTAACAGGGGGTGCCAACGTCCTGACTTTC.

This clone has a single count. V is TRBV19 and J is TRBJ2-7; the D is unclear. The CDR3 spans 14 residues. The V gene lost 4 bases and the J gene lost 0 bases, with 10 bases spanning the gap. Germline assignment: CDR1 LNHDA and CDR2 SQIVND (reference sequence). The CDR3 is CASSTSGNSYEQYF. The CDR3 DNA follows: TGTGCCAGTAGTACCTCAGGCAACTCCTACGAGCAGTACTTC.

The chain combines TRBV7-9 with TRBJ2-2; 8 nucleotides line up with TRBD1. Losses at the gene ends were 4 bases for V and 2 bases for J; bases not matched to a gene: 3. Germline V lookup: CDR1 SEHNR, CDR2 FQNEAQ (reference sequence). This CDR3 is built from 15 residues. The CDR3 DNA follows: TGTGCCAGCAGCTCGCAGGGGGCTAACACCGGGGAGCTGTTTTTT. This translates into CASSSQGANTGELFF.

This clone appeared a single time. The rearrangement uses TRBV7-2 and TRBJ2-2; 8 bases align to TRBD2. The J segment lost 7 bases and the V segment lost 0 bases, leaving 7 bases of the junction unmatched. There are 16 residues in the CDR3. Germline V gene sequence: CDR1 SGHTA, CDR2 FQGNSA. The CDR3 sequence is CASSLASGGRGGELFF. CDR3 coding DNA: TGTGCCAGCAGCTTAGCGTCGGGAGGGCGTGGCGGGGAGCTGTTTTTT.

This chain uses TRBV21-1 with TRBJ1-1. TRBV21-1 is an annotated pseudogene. This CDR3 is 13 amino acids long. CDR3 sequence reads: CASIPGRGTEAFF. The CDR3 nucleotides read TGTGCCAGCATTCCGGGACGGGGGACTGAAGCTTTCTTT.

V usage is TRBV4-3 and J usage is TRBJ1-1; TRBD1 might be the D (6 bases). V lost 0 bases to trimming and J lost 1 base, with 15 bases between them. Germline V CDR1 and CDR2: LGHNA, YSLEER. The CDR3 runs 17 residues. The CDR3 here is CASSQDILRGANTEAFF. The CDR3, as DNA: TGCGCCAGCAGCCAAGATATCCTGCGGGGGGCGAACACTGAAGCTTTCTTT.

This clone was recorded once. The chain joins TRBV11-3 to TRBJ2-1; D might be TRBD2 (6 bases). The CDR3 totals 15 residues. V was clipped by 7 bases and J by 2 bases, with 15 bases between them. CDR1 is SGHNT, CDR2 YENEEA, per germline. The CDR3 sequence is CASTPGGSTYNEQFF. CDR3 sequence (DNA): TGTGCCAGCACCCCTGGGGGGAGTACCTACAATGAGCAGTTCTTC.

This clone has a single count. V usage is TRBV30 and J usage is TRBJ2-1, with no clear D. This CDR3 spans 11 amino acids. Trimming removed 0 bases at V and 6 bases at J, with 3 bases between. Germline V gene sequence: CDR1 GTSNPN, CDR2 SVGIG (reference sequence). The CDR3 bases are TGTGCCTGGAGTGTAATCAATGAGCAGTTCTTC. It codes for CAWSVINEQFF.

The rearrangement uses TRBV5-4 and TRBJ2-5, with a tentative D call TRBD2 (6 bases). The CDR3 is 13 amino acids. The ends were cut back, 6 bases at V and 3 bases at J, with 12 bases in the middle. Per germline, CDR1 SGHNT and CDR2 YYREEE (reference sequence). DNA for the CDR3: TGTGCCAGCAACCGGGGGACCGAAGAGACCCAGTACTTC. Translation: CASNRGTEETQYF.

This chain uses TRBV6-6 with TRBJ1-2; maybe TRBD1 (6 bases). With 6 bases removed from V and 6 bases from J, the gap between germline ends came to 11 bases. CDR3 length equals 12 residues. Germline CDR1 MNHNY, CDR2 SVGAGI (reference sequence). The CDR3 region is CASSRDTDGYTF. Written as DNA, the CDR3 is TGTGCCAGCAGCCGGGACACTGATGGCTACACCTTC.

The gene calls are TRBV7-2 and TRBJ2-5, with TRBD1 as a possible D gene (6 bases). The germline CDR1 and CDR2 sequences are SGHTA and FQGNSA. This CDR3 is built from 14 residues. V was pared by 2 bases and J by 3 bases, with 10 bases between. CDR3 in amino acids: CASSLRRGEETQYF. The CDR3 DNA is TGTGCCAGCAGCTTACGCAGGGGAGAAGAGACCCAGTACTTC.

This chain's CDR3 is CAGRGGTLMSYEQYF. The CDR3 nucleotides are TGTGCCGGCCGGGGAGGGACATTGATGTCCTACGAGCAGTACTTC. This chain joins TRBV30 and TRBJ2-7, with D maybe TRBD2 (7 bases). Germline V lookup: CDR1 GTSNPN, CDR2 SVGIG (reference sequence). CDR3 length: 15 residues. V lost 8 bases and J lost 1, with 21 bases in between.

The chain is built from TRBV4-3 and TRBJ1-4; D unclear. CDR1 is LGHNA and CDR2 is YSLEER in the germline V gene. The CDR3 is 15 residues long. Trimming removed 1 base from V and 0 bases from J, with 6 bases in between. CDR3 region: CASSQGSTTNEKLFF. As DNA, the CDR3 is TGCGCCAGCAGCCAAGGCTCCACAACTAATGAAAAACTGTTTTTT.

This chain uses TRBV6-1 with TRBJ2-6, with 12 bases fitting TRBD2. CDR1 is MNHNS, CDR2 SASEGT, per germline. V shed 3 bases and J 2 bases; nucleotides not matched to a gene: 5. CDR3 size: 18 residues. The CDR3 DNA reads TGTGCCAGCAGTGACCCTAGCGGGGGGGCTGCTGGGGCCAACGTCCTGACTTTC. Encoded protein: CASSDPSGGAAGANVLTF.

This chain links TRBV27 with TRBJ1-5, with 8 bases aligning to TRBD1. This CDR3 region has 15 residues. V shed 3 bases and J 2 bases; nucleotides not matched to a gene: 3. Germline loops: CDR1 MNHEY, CDR2 SMNVEV (reference sequence). The CDR3 sequence is CASSFTGGGNQPQHF. For the CDR3, the DNA is TGTGCCAGCAGTTTCACAGGGGGAGGCAATCAGCCCCAGCATTTT.

The rearrangement uses TRBV6-6 and TRBJ1-6, with 8 positions matching TRBD1. Germline assignment: CDR1 MNHNY and CDR2 SVGAGI (reference sequence). V shed 6 bases, J shed 10 bases, and the junction held 5 bases outside the gene matches. This CDR3 has 13 amino acids. The CDR3 region is CASRDRERSPLHF. The DNA of the CDR3 is TGTGCCAGCAGGGACAGGGAAAGATCACCCCTCCACTTT.

V usage is TRBV30 and J usage is TRBJ1-1, with D possibly TRBD1 on 5 matching bases. The CDR3 is made up of 13 amino acids. V lost 2 bases to trimming and J lost 2 bases, with 9 bases between them. The germline V gene encodes CDR1 GTSNPN and CDR2 SVGIG (reference sequence). The CDR3 here is CAWSRTTNTEAFF. The CDR3 nucleotides are TGTGCCTGGAGTCGGACAACTAACACTGAAGCTTTCTTT.

This clone was counted once. The chain is built from TRBV11-3 and TRBJ2-1; unclear D gene. This CDR3 has 12 amino acids. V was clipped by 4 bases and J by 5 bases, with 6 bases between them. Germline loops: CDR1 SGHNT, CDR2 YENEEA. The chain's CDR3 is CASSSRHNEQFF. DNA of the CDR3: TGTGCCAGCAGCTCTCGCCACAATGAGCAGTTCTTC.

This clone was picked up a small number of times. The V call is TRBV6-6, the J call TRBJ2-1; 13 positions agree with TRBD2. The CDR3 is 16 amino acids. Per the germline V gene, CDR1 is MNHNY and CDR2 is SVGAGI (reference sequence). The J segment lost 5 bases and the V segment lost 4 bases, leaving 5 bases of the junction unmatched. This CDR3 reads CASSFSGLAGNNEQFF. The CDR3 DNA follows: TGTGCCAGCAGTTTCTCGGGACTAGCGGGAAACAATGAGCAGTTCTTC.

The chain couples TRBV7-2 to TRBJ1-5; D call uncertain. V was trimmed by 3 bases and J by 3 bases, leaving 12 bases between them. CDR3 length equals 15 residues. Germline V gene data show CDR1 as SGHTA and CDR2 as FQGNSA. The CDR3 spells CASSLFQEANQPQHF. CDR3 nucleotides: TGTGCCAGCAGCTTGTTCCAAGAGGCCAATCAGCCCCAGCATTTT. The variable domain in full, completed from reference TRBV7-2 and TRBJ1-5, reads GAGVSQSPSNKVTEKGKDVELRCDPISGHTALYWYRQSLGQGLEFLIYFQGNSAPDKSGLPSDRFSAERTGGSVSTLTIQRTQQEDSAVYLCASSLFQEANQPQHFGDGTRLSIL.